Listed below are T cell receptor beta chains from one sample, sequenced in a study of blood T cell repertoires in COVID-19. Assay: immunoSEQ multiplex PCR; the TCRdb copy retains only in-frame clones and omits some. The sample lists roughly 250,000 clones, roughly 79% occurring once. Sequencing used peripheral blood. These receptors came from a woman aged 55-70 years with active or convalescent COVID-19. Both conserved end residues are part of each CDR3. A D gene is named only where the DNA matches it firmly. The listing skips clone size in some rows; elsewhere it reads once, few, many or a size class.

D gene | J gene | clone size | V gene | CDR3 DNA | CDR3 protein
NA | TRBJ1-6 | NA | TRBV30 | TGTGCCTGGAGGGGCGGGCCGAGCAATAATTCACCCCTCCACTTT | CAWRGGPSNNSPLHF
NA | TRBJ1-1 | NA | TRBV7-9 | TGTGCCAGCGAAGGGAGAGGGGGGAACACTGAAGCTTTCTTT | CASEGRGGNTEAFF
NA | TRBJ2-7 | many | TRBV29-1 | TGCAGCGTTGAAGACGATGAGACAGGAGCCTACGAGCAGTACTTC | CSVEDDETGAYEQYF
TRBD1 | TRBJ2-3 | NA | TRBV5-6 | TGTGCCAGCGGTTTGAGGGGGCACACAGATACGCAGTATTTT | CASGLRGHTDTQYF
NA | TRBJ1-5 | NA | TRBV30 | TGTGCCTGGAGTAAAGCCTCTTTTCAGGAACAGCCCCAGCATTTT | CAWSKASFQEQPQHF
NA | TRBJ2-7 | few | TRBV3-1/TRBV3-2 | TGTGCCAGCAGTCCAGGGAGGGGGGACGCCTACGAGCAGTACTTC | CASSPGRGDAYEQYF
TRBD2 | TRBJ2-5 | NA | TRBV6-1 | TGTGCCAGCAGTGAAGTGGTTAGCGGGGGGGCCGGAGGGGAGACCCAGTACTTC | CASSEVVSGGAGGETQYF
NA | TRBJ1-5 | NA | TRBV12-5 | TGTGCTAGTGGTTTGGGAACAGGGAACCATCTACCCCAGCATTTT | CASGLGTGNHLPQHF
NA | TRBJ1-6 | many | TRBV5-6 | TGTGCCAGCAGCTTGGCCGGGTATAATTCACCCCTCCACTTT | CASSLAGYNSPLHF
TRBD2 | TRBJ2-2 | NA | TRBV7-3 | TGTGCCAGCAGCCTAGCGGGGGGGACGAACACCGGGGAGCTGTTTTTT | CASSLAGGTNTGELFF
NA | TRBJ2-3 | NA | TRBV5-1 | TGCGCCAGCAGCTTGGGTTTAGCGGAGATCACAGATACGCAGTATTTT | CASSLGLAEITDTQYF
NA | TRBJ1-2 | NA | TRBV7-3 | TGTGCCAGCAGCCCATACAGGCTTCGCTATGGCTACACCTTC | CASSPYRLRYGYTF
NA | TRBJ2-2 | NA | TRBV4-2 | TGTGCCAGCAGCCAAGAGCAGGGTAACACCGGGGAGCTGTTTTTT | CASSQEQGNTGELFF
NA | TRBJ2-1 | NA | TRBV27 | TGTGCCAGCAGTTTATCCTCGGGGGTGAACTACAATGAGCAGTTCTTC | CASSLSSGVNYNEQFF
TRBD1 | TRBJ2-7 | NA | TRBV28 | TGTGCCAGCAGCTGGACAGGGCGGAACGAGCAGTACTTC | CASSWTGRNEQYF
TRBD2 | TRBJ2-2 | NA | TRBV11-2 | TGTGCCAGCAGCTTACCGGGGGGGCTGGCCGGGGAGCTGTTTTTT | CASSLPGGLAGELFF
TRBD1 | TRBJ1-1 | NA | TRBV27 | TGTGCCAGCAGTTACGGGACAGACACTGAAGCTTTCTTT | CASSYGTDTEAFF
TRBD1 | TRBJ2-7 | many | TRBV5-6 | TGTGCCAGCAGTAAGAGGGACAGGTCCTACGAGCAGTACTTC | CASSKRDRSYEQYF
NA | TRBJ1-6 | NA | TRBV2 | TGTGCCAGCGCTGGACAATATAATTCACCCCTCCACTTT | CASAGQYNSPLHF
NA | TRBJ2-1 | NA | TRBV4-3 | TGCGCCAGCAGCCCCCGGGTGCAATCCTACAATGAGCAGTTCTTC | CASSPRVQSYNEQFF
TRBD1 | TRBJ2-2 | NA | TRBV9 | TGTGCCAGCAGCGGGACAGGGGTGGACACCGGGGAGCTGTTTTTT | CASSGTGVDTGELFF
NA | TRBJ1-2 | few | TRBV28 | TGTGCCAGCAGTTTATACGCGGGCAATTCCCTTTCCTATTATGGCTACACCTTC | CASSLYAGNSLSYYGYTF
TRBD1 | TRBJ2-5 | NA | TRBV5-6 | TGTGCCAGCAGCCCTGCCCCGGGACAGGGTGAGACCCAGTACTTC | CASSPAPGQGETQYF
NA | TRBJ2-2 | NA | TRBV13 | TGTGCCAGCAGCTTAGACGGACACAACACCGGGGAGCTGTTTTTT | CASSLDGHNTGELFF
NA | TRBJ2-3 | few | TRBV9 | TGTGCCAGCAGCACCCGACTAGAGAACACAGATACGCAGTATTTT | CASSTRLENTDTQYF
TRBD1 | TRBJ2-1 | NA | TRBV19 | TGTGCCAGTAGTAGACTCCGGGACAGGGATTACAATGAGCAGTTCTTC | CASSRLRDRDYNEQFF
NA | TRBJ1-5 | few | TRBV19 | TGTGCCAGTAGTATACGGGGGGAGGAGCAGCCCCAGCATTTT | CASSIRGEEQPQHF
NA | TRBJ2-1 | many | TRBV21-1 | TGTGCCAGCAGCAGACTGGGAGGACTGGTAGGGCATGAGCAGTTCTTC | CASSRLGGLVGHEQFF
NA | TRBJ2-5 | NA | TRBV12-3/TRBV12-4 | TGTGCCAGCAGTCGCGGCCGAGAGACCCAGTACTTC | CASSRGRETQYF
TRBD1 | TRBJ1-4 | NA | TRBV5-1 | TGCGCCAGCAGCTTACCCCGGGACAGGGCAGATGAAAAACTGTTTTTT | CASSLPRDRADEKLFF
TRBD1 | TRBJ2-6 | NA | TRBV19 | TGTGCCAGTAGTGGACAGGCGCAAACTGGGGCCAACGTCCTGACTTTC | CASSGQAQTGANVLTF
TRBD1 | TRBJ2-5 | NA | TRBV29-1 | TGCAGCGTTGGGCCCTCGGGACAGAGCCCAGAGACCCAGTACTTC | CSVGPSGQSPETQYF
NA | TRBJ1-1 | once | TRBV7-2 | TGTGCCAGCAGCCCTCCCGGGGAGCTTTTGAATGCTTTCTTT | CASSPPGELLNAFF
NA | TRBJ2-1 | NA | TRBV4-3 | TGCGCCAGCAGCCAAGCCGTCTTCTTAGGGGCTTCCTACAATGAGCAGTTCTTC | CASSQAVFLGASYNEQFF
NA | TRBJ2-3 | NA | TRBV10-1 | TGCGCCAGCAGTCTACGTACCGGGAGCTTGGGAGATACGCAGTATTTT | CASSLRTGSLGDTQYF
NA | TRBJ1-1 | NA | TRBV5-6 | TGTGCCAGCACCCCGGTTGGGAACACTGAAGCTTTCTTT | CASTPVGNTEAFF
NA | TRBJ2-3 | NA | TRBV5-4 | TGTGCCAGCAGCTCGGGGACACCTAGCACAGATACGCAGTATTTT | CASSSGTPSTDTQYF
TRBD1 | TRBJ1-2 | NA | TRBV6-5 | TGTGCCAGCAGTTACAGGGGGCGGTCTGGCTACACCTTC | CASSYRGRSGYTF
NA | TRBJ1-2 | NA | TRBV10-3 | TGTGCCACCGCAAGCAACTACTATGGCTACACCTTC | CATASNYYGYTF
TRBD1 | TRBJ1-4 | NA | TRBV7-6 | TGTGCCAGCAGCACACCCCTCCCAGGGGGAGGTGAAAAACTGTTTTTT | CASSTPLPGGGEKLFF
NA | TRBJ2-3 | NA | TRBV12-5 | TGTGCTAGTGGTTTACGGCTAGCTTTCACAGATACGCAGTATTTT | CASGLRLAFTDTQYF
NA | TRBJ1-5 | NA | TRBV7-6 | TGTGCCAGCAGCTTGTACACGGAGGGTCAGCCCCAGCATTTT | CASSLYTEGQPQHF
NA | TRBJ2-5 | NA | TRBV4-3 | TGCGCCAGCAGCCAAGATCGTGCGGGGTGGGCACAAGAGACCCAGTACTTC | CASSQDRAGWAQETQYF
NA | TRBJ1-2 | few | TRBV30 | TGTGCCTGGACCAGGGTGGGGGGGCAGGTCTATGGCTACACCTTC | CAWTRVGGQVYGYTF
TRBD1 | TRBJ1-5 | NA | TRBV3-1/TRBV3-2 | TGTGCCAGCAGCCAAGAAAACAGGGGGGGGCCGTATAGCAATCAGCCCCAGCATTTT | CASSQENRGGPYSNQPQHF
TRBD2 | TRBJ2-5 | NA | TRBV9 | TGTGCCAGCAGCAGGCGGGGGGACCAAGAGACCCAGTACTTC | CASSRRGDQETQYF
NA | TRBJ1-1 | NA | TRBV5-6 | TGTGCCAGCAGCTTGGTCGGCAGGGGGAACACTGAAGCTTTCTTT | CASSLVGRGNTEAFF